The next 30 T cell receptor beta chains were all read from a single sample in a study of blood T cells in healthy people across ages. With a J-beta primer mix and a sample-barcoded 5' primer, a second PCR ran roughly 6 to 12 cycles. TCRdb used MiXCR to reprocess the 5' RACE reads, holding one entry per CDR3 protein. The data show fewer than 600,000 distinct CDR3 sequences, approximately 26% seen once. Separately, the same data were catalogued under a study of T cells of mothers and their children.

Material for sequencing was blood. Every receptor here comes from a boy aged 2 to 10 in good health.

This clonotype was recorded a few times. This chain uses TRBV11-2 with TRBJ2-5; 9 nucleotides agree with TRBD2. Germline lookup yields CDR1 SGHAT and CDR2 FQNNGV. This CDR3 contains 20 residues. The junction had 17 bases not matched to a gene; V was cut back by 1 base and J by 2 bases. The DNA of the CDR3 is TGTGCCAGCAGCTTAGTGAGTAGCGGGAGTTTCGGCGGAGAACAAGAGACCCAGTACTTC. Translation gives CASSLVSSGSFGGEQETQYF.

In this sample, this clonotype turned up a few times. This chain joins TRBV12-3 or TRBV12-4 and TRBJ2-3; D is ambiguous. The V gene lost 5 bases and the J gene lost 2 bases, with 5 bases spanning the gap. The CDR3 loop spans 12 amino acids. Here the CDR3 DNA reads TGTGCCAGCAGTACCCCCACAGATACGCAGTATTTT. Its translation: CASSTPTDTQYF.

This clonotype occurred a few times. The chain is built from TRBV7-2 and TRBJ2-1, with TRBD2 as a possible D gene (6 bases). This CDR3 is 15 amino acids long. Germline CDR1 and CDR2: SGHTA and FQGNSA. Trimming removed 6 bases from V and 0 bases from J, with 12 bases in between. The CDR3 here is CASRRDLSSYNEQFF. CDR3 DNA: TGTGCCAGCAGGAGGGACTTGAGCTCCTACAATGAGCAGTTCTTC.

V gene TRBV7-2 combines with J gene TRBJ1-4; D unclear. The germline V gene encodes CDR1 SGHTA and CDR2 FQGNSA. The CDR3 is made up of 18 amino acids. V lost 1 base and J 1 base, leaving 16 bases between the germline ends. The CDR3 region is CASSLVPPTRVTNEKLFF. In nucleotides, the CDR3 is TGTGCCAGCAGCTTAGTTCCCCCGACCAGAGTAACTAATGAAAAACTGTTTTTT.

This clonotype was recorded a few times. The chain links TRBV7-9 to TRBJ1-2, with D tentatively TRBD1 (6 bases). The CDR3 is made up of 13 amino acids. Germline V gene data show CDR1 as SEHNR and CDR2 as FQNEAQ (reference sequence). The V and J ends lost 5 bases and 8 bases respectively, with 15 bases between them. The CDR3 bases are TGTGCCAGCAGCGTCTCAGGGGAGGGAGGCTACACCTTC. This translates into CASSVSGEGGYTF. Variable domain in full (rest from reference TRBV7-9 and TRBJ1-2): DTGVSQNPRHKITKRGQNVTFRCDPISEHNRLYWYRQTLGQGPEFLTYFQNEAQLEKSRLLSDRFSAERPKGSFSTLEIQRTEQGDSAMYLCASSVSGEGGYTFGSGTRLTVV.

This clonotype was seen just once. The chain is built from TRBV11-3 and TRBJ2-5, with D perhaps matching TRBD1 or TRBD2 (5 bases each). The DNA end is a closer match to TRBJ2-1, so the J assignment may be wrong. The CDR3 is 15 residues long. Germline loops: CDR1 SGHNT, CDR2 YENEEA. CDR3 DNA sequence: TGTGCCAGCAGCCCGCAGGGTGCCCGGACTGATGAGCAGTTCTTC. Residues: CASSPQGARTDEQFF.

This clonotype turned up a few times. The chain links TRBV25-1 to TRBJ2-7; TRBD2 matches 7 bases. The germline gives CDR1 MGHDK, CDR2 SYGVNS. V lost 5 bases to trimming and J lost 1 base; unmatched junction nucleotides: 5. The CDR3 consists of 14 residues. The DNA for the CDR3 is TGTGCCAGCAGTAAAGCGGGGAAGTCCTACGAGCAGTACTTC. Amino acid sequence: CASSKAGKSYEQYF.

The V and J genes are TRBV12-5 and TRBJ2-7; possibly TRBD1 for D (5 bases). Per the germline V gene, CDR1 is LGHNT and CDR2 is FRNRAP. V lost 4 bases and J 6 bases, leaving 16 bases between the germline ends. The CDR3 spans 14 residues. The CDR3 sequence is CASGSTTRGGEQYF. The CDR3 nucleotides read TGTGCTAGTGGTTCCACGACAAGGGGTGGCGAGCAGTACTTC.

The V gene is TRBV30, the J gene TRBJ1-2; 7 bases match TRBD1. This CDR3 has 11 residues. Germline CDR1 GTSNPN, CDR2 SVGIG (reference sequence). Trimming removed 8 bases from V and 9 bases from J; junction bases left unmatched: 9. In DNA, the CDR3 is TGTGCCGCAGGGGGGCCCGATCGCTACACCTTC. It is translated as CAAGGPDRYTF.

CDR3: CASSLRTAYNSPLHF. CDR3 sequence (DNA): TGTGCCAGCAGCTTGAGGACAGCCTATAATTCACCCCTCCACTTT. The chain is built from TRBV7-9 and TRBJ1-6; D is perhaps TRBD1 (6 bases). Trimming took 3 bases from V and 2 from J, leaving 8 bases between them. CDR3 length: 15 amino acids. In germline, CDR1 is SEHNR, CDR2 FQNEAQ (reference sequence).

This clonotype was seen more than once but under ten times. The V and J genes are TRBV2 and TRBJ1-1; a weak D match, TRBD1 (5 bases). The ends were cut back, 8 bases at V and 5 bases at J, with 18 bases in the middle. The CDR3 covers 14 residues. Germline V gene data show CDR1 as SNHLY and CDR2 as FYNNEI. The CDR3 DNA sequence: TGTGCCAGCCGAATGGGGACGGGCCTTACTGAAGCTTTCTTT. It translates to CASRMGTGLTEAFF.

This clonotype was counted a few times. V and J are TRBV28 and TRBJ2-7; TRBD2 aligns across 7 bases. Germline CDR1 and CDR2: MDHEN and SYDVKM. The CDR3 is 13 residues long. The V gene end was trimmed by 6 bases and the J gene end by 13 bases; junction bases not matched to a gene: 15. CDR3 sequence: CASREAGADATYF. In DNA form, the CDR3 reads TGTGCCAGCAGGGAGGCGGGAGCGGACGCAACCTACTTC.

This clonotype was seen more than once but under ten times. This sequence joins TRBV5-1 and TRBJ2-1; 12 nucleotides align to TRBD2. The CDR3 length is 17 residues. Germline trimming cut 2 bases from V and 6 bases from J; bases unmatched to any gene: 9. In germline, CDR1 is SGHRS, CDR2 YFSETQ. CDR3 DNA: TGCGCCAGCAGCTTCCAGCCCGGGACTAGCGGGTCCAATGAGCAGTTCTTC. Translation gives CASSFQPGTSGSNEQFF.

This clonotype was counted between two and nine times. The chain recombines TRBV2 with TRBJ2-5; TRBD1 is a possible D gene (5 bases). The germline V gene encodes CDR1 SNHLY and CDR2 FYNNEI. V gave up 6 bases and J gave up 5 bases, with 13 bases separating them. This CDR3 has 13 amino acids. The CDR3 here is CASSDRWTETQYF. The CDR3 DNA sequence: TGTGCCAGCAGCGACAGATGGACGGAGACCCAGTACTTC.

J is TRBJ2-2 and V is TRBV9; the D is unclear. CDR1 and CDR2 (germline): SGDLS, YYNGEE. This CDR3 region has 13 residues. Between the trimmed V and J ends, which lost 6 bases and 4 bases, there was a span of 10 bases. DNA of the CDR3: TGTGCCAGCAATCCGGACCGCACCGGGGAGCTGTTTTTT. Encoded protein: CASNPDRTGELFF.

V usage is TRBV10-1 and J usage is TRBJ2-2; a weak D match, TRBD1 (5 bases). CDR1 and CDR2 (germline): WNHNN, SYGVQD (reference sequence). Trimming shortened V by 0 bases and J by 11 bases, and 10 bases separated the two germline ends. The CDR3 runs 13 residues. The CDR3 loop reads CASSESTVTELFF. CDR3 nucleotides: TGCGCCAGCAGTGAGTCGACAGTAACTGAGCTGTTTTTT.

The chain combines TRBV13 with TRBJ2-2; TRBD1 or TRBD2 may be the D gene (6 bases each). V lost 5 bases to trimming and J lost 8 bases, with 18 bases between them. The V gene's germline CDR1 is PRHDT and CDR2 FYEKMQ (reference sequence). The CDR3 consists of 15 residues. The CDR3 region is CASSQAGGGTGELFF. The CDR3 bases are TGTGCCAGCAGCCAAGCAGGAGGGGGGACTGGGGAGCTGTTTTTT.

The rearrangement joins TRBV6-2 or TRBV6-3 to TRBJ2-5; no firm D call. Germline V lookup: CDR1 MNHEY, CDR2 SVGEGT. Trimming took 0 bases from V and 5 from J, leaving 16 bases between them. The CDR3 has 16 residues. CDR3 coding DNA: TGTGCCAGCAGTTACTCGATAAGTCAGATCCAGGAGACCCAGTACTTC. Protein product: CASSYSISQIQETQYF.

V is TRBV10-3 and J is TRBJ1-5; TRBD1 agrees at 8 bases. The CDR3 sequence is 15 residues long. The J segment lost 4 bases and the V segment lost 10 bases, leaving 12 bases of the junction unmatched. CDR1 is ENHRY and CDR2 is SYGVKD in the germline V gene. CDR3 DNA sequence: TGTGCCACCCGTCCCGGACAGGGCGGGAATCAGCCCCAGCATTTT. Translating it yields CATRPGQGGNQPQHF.

The J gene is TRBJ2-5, the V gene TRBV20-1, with D perhaps assigned TRBD1 or TRBD2 (6 bases each). Trimming removed 3 bases from V and 3 bases from J, with 23 bases in between. The CDR3 totals 17 residues. The V gene's germline CDR1 is DFQATT and CDR2 SNEGSKA (reference sequence). The CDR3 protein is CSAREPGASNSEETQYF. The CDR3, as DNA: TGCAGTGCTAGGGAACCGGGGGCGAGTAATTCGGAAGAGACCCAGTACTTC.

The J gene is TRBJ2-1, the V gene TRBV6-5, with a weak D call TRBD2 (6 bases). Deletions cut 0 bases from V and 1 base from J, with 10 bases between. Germline V CDR1 and CDR2: MNHEY, SVGAGI. The CDR3 has 16 residues. Here the CDR3 reads CASSYSGGASYNEQFF. In DNA form, the CDR3 reads TGTGCCAGCAGTTACTCGGGCGGGGCATCCTACAATGAGCAGTTCTTC.

This rearrangement joins TRBV7-8 to TRBJ2-5, with D perhaps being TRBD1 or TRBD2 (6 bases each). CDR3 length: 15 residues. Germline CDR1 and CDR2: SGHVS and FQNEAQ. The V and J ends lost 0 bases and 3 bases respectively, with 11 bases between them. For the CDR3, the DNA is TGTGCCAGCAGCTTAGCCCTGGGGGGCGAAGAGACCCAGTACTTC. Translation: CASSLALGGEETQYF.

This clonotype has just a few counts. The chain couples TRBV20-1 to TRBJ2-3; 12 bases are shared with TRBD2. Losses at the gene ends were 5 bases for V and 6 bases for J; bases not matched to a gene: 12. This CDR3 is 16 amino acids long. Germline loops: CDR1 DFQATT, CDR2 SNEGSKA (reference sequence). The CDR3 is CSADPQTSGGGDTQYF. The CDR3 DNA reads TGCAGTGCTGACCCCCAGACTAGCGGGGGTGGGGATACGCAGTATTTT.

The chain couples TRBV5-5 to TRBJ2-4; D is uncertain. The CDR3 sequence is 12 residues long. V dropped 2 bases and J dropped 7 bases, with 7 bases sitting between them. Germline V gene lookup returns CDR1 SGHKS and CDR2 YYEKEE (reference sequence). The CDR3 region has the DNA TGTGCCAGCAGCTTAACCGCTAACATTCAGTACTTC. As protein: CASSLTANIQYF.

This clonotype appeared a few times. The chain has TRBV10-3 and TRBJ2-5; D is undetermined. This CDR3 spans 15 amino acids. Trimming removed 0 bases at V and 1 base at J, with 9 bases between. From germline, CDR1 is ENHRY and CDR2 SYGVKD. The CDR3: CAISESESGQETQYF. DNA of the CDR3: TGTGCCATCAGTGAGTCGGAGAGTGGCCAAGAGACCCAGTACTTC.

This clonotype was found a few times. The chain has TRBV12-3 or TRBV12-4 and TRBJ2-5; D is unclear. The CDR3 sequence is 15 residues long. Trimming shortened V by 1 base and J by 4 bases, and 13 bases separated the two germline ends. The chain's CDR3 is CASSLGMANPETQYF. The DNA of the CDR3 is TGTGCCAGCAGTTTAGGGATGGCGAATCCAGAGACCCAGTACTTC.

The chain carries TRBV20-1 and TRBJ1-6; D uncertain. Germline V gives CDR1 DFQATT, CDR2 SNEGSKA (reference sequence). V lost 1 base to trimming and J lost 10 bases, with 14 bases between them. The CDR3 is 14 residues long. This CDR3 is CSARVPDFGSPLHF. DNA of the CDR3: TGCAGTGCTAGAGTCCCGGATTTTGGGTCACCCCTCCACTTT.

The chain recombines TRBV10-3 with TRBJ2-5; D possibly corresponds to TRBD2 (6 bases). V was pared by 4 bases and J by 4 bases, with 13 bases between. CDR1 and CDR2 from the germline V gene are ENHRY and SYGVKD. The CDR3 has 14 residues. The CDR3 DNA reads TGTGCCATCAGTGGCCCCCGGGAGAGAGAGACCCAGTACTTC. Encoded protein: CAISGPRERETQYF.

This clonotype was found a few times. The chain couples TRBV28 to TRBJ1-1; D is perhaps TRBD1 (6 bases). V lost 6 bases and J lost 11, with 16 bases in between. This CDR3 is 12 amino acids long. Looked up from germline, CDR1 is MDHEN and CDR2 is SYDVKM. CDR3 amino acids: CASRPTGAGAFF. The DNA of the CDR3 is TGTGCCAGCAGACCCACGGGGGCCGGGGCTTTCTTT.

The table lists this clonotype with a few counts. The genes are TRBV7-2 and TRBJ2-5; possible D gene TRBD1, 5 bases. The CDR3 covers 13 residues. Germline V gene lookup returns CDR1 SGHTA and CDR2 FQGNSA. Trimming cost V 3 bases and J 4 bases, with 9 bases left between them. The chain's CDR3 is CASSFGHGETQYF. Written as DNA, the CDR3 is TGTGCCAGCAGCTTCGGACACGGAGAGACCCAGTACTTC.